This T cell receptor beta chain was retrieved from a study of read filtering for tumor transcriptome and immune sequencing. The study's findings and limits: Compared with RNA-seq, IR-seq gave much higher clonotype depth and reliability.

Looked up from germline, CDR1 is SQVTM and CDR2 is ANQGSEA. CDR3 length: 15 amino acids. Notes on this clonotype: The target antigen is unknown. Possible read error: a much larger clone is one base away.

Molecular barcoded adaptors covering alpha/delta and beta/gamma chains were used on roughly 400 ng RNA. Via MiXCR, TCRdb re-called the reads, giving one row per CDR3 protein. The table shows some 40,000 distinct CDR3 sequences, with 10% to 15% occurring only once. This sequence originates from a donor at least 40 years old with multiple myeloma. The V call is TRBV29-1, the J call TRBJ1-1, with D unclear. Sequenced: a population of CD138-negative cells sorted from bone marrow. CDR3 sequence: CSVEDSGGASTEASF. The CDR3 nucleotides are TGCAGCGTTGAAGATTCGGGTGGAGCGTCCACTGAAGCTTCCTTT.